The 21 T cell receptor beta chains below were found in one sample sequenced in a study of T cells in Graves' hyperthyroidism and ophthalmopathy. Amplification of TCR beta CDR3 regions was performed using RNA transcripts as template. TCR CDR3 regions were first amplified by RT-PCR with HTBI primers. Each CDR3 protein gets one entry after TCRdb re-called the multiplex PCR reads with MiXCR. The data show under 750,000 distinct CDR3 sequences, 18% seen once. Sequenced input: blood. Receptors originate from a woman in her forties or fifties with Graves' hyperthyroidism that later progressed to Graves' ophthalmopathy.

This clonotype turned up a few times. The gene calls are TRBV5-4 and TRBJ1-1; D is possibly TRBD1 (6 bases). Trimming took 4 bases from V and 1 from J, leaving 11 bases between them. The germline V gene encodes CDR1 SGHNT and CDR2 YYREEE (reference sequence). The CDR3 is made up of 14 amino acids. This chain's CDR3 is CASSKPQGNTEAFF. The DNA of the CDR3 is TGTGCCAGCAGCAAGCCACAGGGGAACACTGAAGCTTTCTTT.

This clonotype was counted a few times. The chain links TRBV20-1 to TRBJ2-2; 8 bases agree with TRBD2. The V segment lost 3 bases and the J segment 7 bases; nucleotides outside the gene matches: 4. Per the germline V gene, CDR1 is DFQATT and CDR2 is SNEGSKA (reference sequence). This CDR3 has 13 amino acids. CDR3 coding DNA: TGCAGTGCTAGCGTCGGGGGGGACGGGGAGCTGTTTTTT. Its translation is CSASVGGDGELFF.

This clonotype was counted a few times. The gene calls are TRBV10-3 and TRBJ2-2, with no clear D. Trimming removed 4 bases from V and 2 bases from J, with 14 bases in between. This CDR3 spans 16 amino acids. Germline values: CDR1 ENHRY, CDR2 SYGVKD. CDR3 in DNA: TGTGCCATCAGTGGGGGTAGATCAGCTAACACCGGGGAGCTGTTTTTT. As protein: CAISGGRSANTGELFF.

The J gene is TRBJ2-1, the V gene TRBV15, with a weak D call TRBD2 (5 bases). Germline CDR1 and CDR2: LNHNV and YYDKDF (reference sequence). CDR3 size: 12 residues. V dropped 8 bases and J dropped 8 bases, with 13 bases sitting between them. CDR3 protein: CATRRDSDEQFF. The DNA for the CDR3 is TGTGCCACCCGTAGGGATAGCGATGAGCAGTTCTTC.

This clonotype has more than one count but fewer than ten. The chain links TRBV7-6 to TRBJ1-3; possibly TRBD1 for D (5 bases). The V end lost 1 base, the J end lost 2 bases, and 9 bases lay between the germline ends. The CDR3 runs 15 residues. Per germline, CDR1 SGHVS and CDR2 FNYEAQ. The CDR3, as DNA: TGTGCCAGCAGCTTAGAGGGGTTAGCTGGAAACACCATATATTTT. As protein: CASSLEGLAGNTIYF.

The chain uses TRBV10-2 and TRBJ1-5; 7 nucleotides line up with TRBD1. After removal of 6 bases from V and 2 bases from J, the junction contained 7 bases not matched to a gene. This CDR3 spans 15 amino acids. Germline assignment: CDR1 WSHSY and CDR2 SAAADI. CDR3 residues: CASRKGASRNQPQHF. CDR3 DNA: TGCGCCAGCAGAAAGGGGGCTTCGCGCAATCAGCCCCAGCATTTT.

V gene TRBV13 combines with J gene TRBJ1-1; TRBD1 matches 8 bases. Unmatched junction bases numbered 16, after V lost 6 bases and J lost 4 bases. Germline CDR1 is PRHDT and CDR2 is FYEKMQ (reference sequence). This CDR3 has 17 amino acids. CDR3 DNA sequence: TGTGCCAGCAGGCGGCAATCCGACAGGGGAAGGAGCACTGAAGCTTTCTTT. Protein sequence: CASRRQSDRGRSTEAFF.

This chain links TRBV27 with TRBJ1-1, with 7 nucleotides matching TRBD1. The trim removed 6 bases at V and 4 bases at J, leaving 8 bases unmatched. Looked up from germline, CDR1 is MNHEY and CDR2 is SMNVEV (reference sequence). The CDR3 covers 14 residues. For the CDR3, the DNA is TGTGCCAGCAGCTATAGACAGGGTACCACTGAAGCTTTCTTT. This translates into CASSYRQGTTEAFF.

This clonotype was seen many times. J is TRBJ2-7 and V is TRBV7-3; TRBD1 matches 8 bases. V dropped 6 bases and J dropped 4; count of bases not matched to a gene: 5. The germline gives CDR1 SGHTA, CDR2 FQGTGA. The CDR3 length is 13 residues. This CDR3 is CASSFGQGYEQYF. Written as DNA, the CDR3 is TGTGCCAGCAGTTTCGGACAGGGTTACGAGCAGTACTTC.

In this sample, this clonotype turned up many times. CDR3 protein: CASSSERERPEAFF. CDR3 bases: TGCGCCAGCAGCTCAGAGAGGGAGCGTCCTGAAGCTTTCTTT. The V gene is TRBV5-1, the J gene TRBJ1-1; no firm D call. V shed 3 bases and J shed 6 bases, with 15 bases lying between them. From germline, CDR1 is SGHRS and CDR2 YFSETQ. This CDR3 is built from 14 residues. Full variable domain (remainder filled in from reference TRBV5-1 and TRBJ1-1): KAGVTQTPRYLIKTRGQQVTLSCSPISGHRSVSWYQQTPGQGLQFLFEYFSETQRNKGNFPGRFSGRQFSNSRSEMNVSTLELGDSALYLCASSSERERPEAFFGQGTRLTVV.

This clonotype was counted ten times or more. V is TRBV7-3 and J is TRBJ1-6; no definite D call. The CDR3 extends over 14 amino acids. The V end lost 1 base, the J end lost 7 bases, and 8 bases lay between the germline ends. CDR1 is SGHTA and CDR2 is FQGTGA in the germline V gene. CDR3 coding DNA: TGTGCCAGCAGCTTAAGTCGGAGGAATTCACCCCTCCACTTT. This translates into CASSLSRRNSPLHF.

This clonotype was detected ten times or more. The chain links TRBV6-2 or TRBV6-3 to TRBJ1-5; D uncertain. The germline CDR1 and CDR2 sequences are MNHEY and SVGEGT. Trimming took off 4 bases at V and 0 bases at J, with 13 bases between the two ends. The CDR3 sequence is 16 residues long. The CDR3 DNA reads as TGTGCCAGCAGTTGGGTCGGGATAGATAGCAATCAGCCCCAGCATTTT. Amino acid sequence: CASSWVGIDSNQPQHF.

The CDR3 bases are TGTGCCAGCAGCCCCTCGGGACAGGTCTATGGCTACACCTTC. It yields the protein CASSPSGQVYGYTF. This chain joins TRBV7-2 and TRBJ1-2, with 8 bases aligning to TRBD1. J lost 4 bases, V lost 5 bases, and 6 bases had no gene match. This CDR3 has 14 amino acids. From germline, CDR1 is SGHTA and CDR2 FQGNSA.

The CDR3 reads CASSFIAGLGTDTQYF. The CDR3, as DNA: TGCGCCAGCAGCTTCATCGCGGGGTTGGGCACAGATACGCAGTATTTT. J is TRBJ2-3 and V is TRBV5-1, with a tentative D call TRBD2 (6 bases). V gave up 2 bases and J gave up 1 base, with 14 bases separating them. The CDR3 spans 16 residues. Germline CDR1 and CDR2: SGHRS and YFSETQ.

This clonotype was recorded once. A much larger clone lies one base from this, so it may be a read error. This likely comes from a read error, as the CDR3 has no conserved phenylalanine or tryptophan at its end. The V call is TRBV11-2, the J call TRBJ1-5; D uncertain. Deletions cut 5 bases from V and 4 bases from J, with 9 bases between. CDR3 length: 13 amino acids. Germline V gene data show CDR1 as SGHAT and CDR2 as FQNNGV. DNA for the CDR3: TGTGCCAGCAGCCGAGAAGGGAATCAGCCCCAGCATTCT. It translates to CASSREGNQPQHS.

There are a few counts of this clonotype. This rearrangement joins TRBV10-3 to TRBJ2-5; 7 bases fit TRBD1. After removal of 10 bases from V and 5 bases from J, the junction contained 13 bases not matched to a gene. This CDR3 has 14 amino acids. Looked up from germline, CDR1 is ENHRY and CDR2 is SYGVKD. The CDR3 bases are TGTGCCACCGACCCGGGACAGAATTCCGAGACCCAGTACTTC. This translates into CATDPGQNSETQYF.

This clonotype was found many times. V usage is TRBV12-3 or TRBV12-4 and J usage is TRBJ2-3; possibly TRBD1 for D (6 bases). With 10 bases removed from V and 4 bases from J, the gap between germline ends came to 18 bases. This CDR3 spans 14 amino acids. CDR3 nucleotide sequence: TGTGCCACTCAGCGTCTATCAGGGGCAGATACGCAGTATTTT. Encoded protein: CATQRLSGADTQYF.

The chain combines TRBV19 with TRBJ1-4; the D is unclear. V was trimmed by 5 bases and J by 2 bases, leaving 15 bases between them. The V gene's germline CDR1 is LNHDA and CDR2 SQIVND (reference sequence). The CDR3 is 16 amino acids. The CDR3, as DNA: TGTGCCAGTAGTCCGGCCCTGGCGGGTACTAATGAAAAACTGTTTTTT. Protein product: CASSPALAGTNEKLFF. The variable domain in full, completed from reference TRBV19 and TRBJ1-4, reads DGGITQSPKYLFRKEGQNVTLSCEQNLNHDAMYWYRQDPGQGLRLIYYSQIVNDFQKGDIAEGYSVSREKKESFPLTVTSAQKNPTAFYLCASSPALAGTNEKLFFGSGTQLSVL.

The chain couples TRBV2 to TRBJ2-1; 11 bases are a match to TRBD1. This CDR3 spans 15 amino acids. The germline CDR1 and CDR2 sequences are SNHLY and FYNNEI. V shed 5 bases and J 4 bases; nucleotides not matched to a gene: 4. CDR3 in DNA: TGTGCCAGCAGTAAAGGGACAGGGGGGTACAATGAGCAGTTCTTC. Translated, it gives CASSKGTGGYNEQFF.

This clonotype came up many times. The V gene is TRBV24-1, the J gene TRBJ1-1; no reliable D call. Per germline, CDR1 KGHDR and CDR2 SFDVKD. The CDR3 has 13 amino acids. V was clipped by 3 bases and J by 7 bases, with 11 bases between them. The chain's CDR3 is CATSDGGVGEAFF. CDR3 sequence (DNA): TGTGCCACCAGTGATGGTGGAGTTGGTGAAGCTTTCTTT.

Comment on this clonotype: A much more abundant neighbour one base away suggests this may be a read error. V gene TRBV5-5 combines with J gene TRBJ2-3; maybe TRBD2 (6 bases). The V gene's germline CDR1 is SGHKS and CDR2 YYEKEE (reference sequence). The CDR3 loop spans 17 amino acids. The CDR3 DNA follows: TGTGGCAGCAGCCCCGGGCTAGCGAGATCTAGCACAGATACGCAGTATTTT. Encoded protein: CGSSPGLARSSTDTQYF.